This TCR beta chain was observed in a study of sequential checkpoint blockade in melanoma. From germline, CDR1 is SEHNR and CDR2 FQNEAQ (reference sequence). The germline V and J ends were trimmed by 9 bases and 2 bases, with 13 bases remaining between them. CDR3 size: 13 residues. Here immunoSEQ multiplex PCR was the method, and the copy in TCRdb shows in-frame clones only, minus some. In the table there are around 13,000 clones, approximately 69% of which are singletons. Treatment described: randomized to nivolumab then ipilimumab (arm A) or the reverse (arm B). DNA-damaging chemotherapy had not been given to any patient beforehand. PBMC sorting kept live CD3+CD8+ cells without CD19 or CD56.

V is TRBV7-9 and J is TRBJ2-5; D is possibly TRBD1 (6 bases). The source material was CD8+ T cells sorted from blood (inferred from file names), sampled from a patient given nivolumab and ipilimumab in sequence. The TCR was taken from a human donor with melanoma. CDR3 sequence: CASKVTGQETQYF. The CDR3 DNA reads TGTGCCAGTAAGGTTACAGGGCAAGAGACCCAGTACTTC.